The rows below give T cell receptor beta chains drawn from one sample of a study of OX40 agonist ivuxolimab in advanced cancers. Profiling relied on immunoSEQ multiplex PCR, and the TCRdb table lists in-frame clones only, not all of them. The sample consists of around 35,000 clones, around 90% of them appearing once. Sequencing used CD4+ or CD8+ T cells sorted from blood, obtained in a trial of the OX40 agonist ivuxolimab. These receptors were collected from an adult with an advanced solid tumor such as melanoma, head and neck, liver or kidney cancer. The conserved cysteine and the conserved F or W are not part of the CDR3 here.

V gene	J gene	CDR3 protein
TRBV5-1	TRBJ2-3	ASSFLGGLAGTSTDTQY
TRBV7-2	TRBJ2-7	ASSDRDRAVSYEQY
TRBV28	TRBJ2-5	ASSLLAGIGETQY
TRBV2	TRBJ1-3	ASSESAGLFGTIY
TRBV4-2	TRBJ2-2	ASSQAGARGNTGELF
TRBV11-1	TRBJ2-3	ASRPRDRGRDTQY
TRBV14	TRBJ1-2	ASSPDRGLVGYT
TRBV5-1	TRBJ1-4	ASSGTGSANEKLF
TRBV9	TRBJ2-1	ASSAWTGAEQF
TRBV6-5	TRBJ1-6	ASKKIHSNSPLH
TRBV4-1	TRBJ1-4	ASSQESARGFSEKLF
TRBV7-2	TRBJ2-6	ASSPYRGSGANVLT
TRBV30	TRBJ2-7	ARSVLDEQY
TRBV6-6	TRBJ2-3	ASLDQGSTDTQY
TRBV11-2	TRBJ2-7	ASSPGLAGATSYEQY
TRBV6-9	TRBJ2-7	ASRTGHLNEQY
TRBV15	TRBJ1-5	ATSRDRGQPQH
TRBV25-1	TRBJ2-5	ASSARGLPEETQY
TRBV5-8	TRBJ1-5	ASSSGGKRRANQPQH
TRBV5-1	TRBJ2-5	ASSLSTGRQETQY
TRBV6-1	TRBJ2-1	ASSVHSGRDNEQF
TRBV30	TRBJ2-7	AWEGAKYEQY
TRBV11-2	TRBJ1-5	ASSFTPGIEQPQH
TRBV18	TRBJ1-5	ASSPGQISNQPQH
TRBV4-1	TRBJ2-7	ASRGPGQGGYEQY
TRBV28	.	ASSLDNPYEQY
TRBV6-1	TRBJ2-4	ASSEMGVGNMIQY
TRBV19	TRBJ2-7	ASSLLAGTGGHEQY
TRBV28	TRBJ1-2	ASSLDRGHGYT
TRBV5-1	TRBJ2-1	ASSLRTGAAYNEQF
TRBV7-2	TRBJ2-2	ASSFDRGRGTGELF
TRBV7-2	TRBJ2-3	ASSLDWQRGGTDTQY
TRBV7-2	TRBJ2-2	ASRSDRATGELF
TRBV29-1	TRBJ1-6	SVSESSYNSPLH
TRBV5-1	TRBJ2-1	ASSLGGTTYNEQF
TRBV2	TRBJ2-7	ASTERRLAGGRSYEQY
TRBV7-9	TRBJ1-5	ASSLGENSNQPQH
TRBV28	TRBJ1-2	ASSLSGDGYT
TRBV29-1	TRBJ2-2	SAIRVGNGELF
TRBV5-4	TRBJ2-3	ASSLSSPSTDTQY
TRBV9	TRBJ2-7	ASSGTGGLYEQY
TRBV28	TRBJ2-4	ASSPPLVGKNIQY
TRBV11-2	TRBJ2-2	ASSSRTSGMKVSRELF
TRBV5-1	TRBJ2-7	ASSVDGYEQY
TRBV7-9	TRBJ2-5	ASSSRLAAKETQY
TRBV2	TRBJ1-1	ARFDRFNTEAF
TRBV30	TRBJ2-7	AWSRAGSEGPEQY
TRBV27	TRBJ2-7	ASSSPDRRSYEQY
TRBV5-4	TRBJ1-1	ASSLGTGNTEAF
TRBV2	TRBJ1-2	ASSETGQGSGGYT
TRBV6-1	TRBJ1-2	ASSEEWRGRLYGYT